A selection of T cell receptor beta chains follows, all from one sample in a study of shared clonotypes between healthy human individuals. Only in-frame clones appear in the TCRdb table, and some are missing; sequencing was by immunoSEQ multiplex PCR. The sample has millions of clones; around 90% are singletons. The sequencing input was naive CD4+ T cells sorted from blood. Receptors originate from a man younger than 35 in good health. CDR3s include the opening cysteine and the closing phenylalanine or tryptophan. The D gene is left open where the match is weak. Expanded clones get a size class; other rows say once, few or many, or leave the size out.

TGTGCCAGCAGCTTGGACAGGCAAGAGACCCAGTACTTC,CASSLDRQETQYF,TRBD1,once,TRBJ2-5,TRBV7-3
TGCGCCAGCAGCTTATTACAGCCGGGAGATGAAAAACTGTTTTTT,CASSLLQPGDEKLFF,NA,NA,TRBJ1-4,TRBV5-1
TGTGCCAGCAGGGAGAACCCCACAGATACGCAGTATTTT,CASRENPTDTQYF,NA,NA,TRBJ2-3,TRBV6-5
TGTGCCAGCAGCTTGGGACAGTTCATGGGTAATGAGCAGTTCTTC,CASSLGQFMGNEQFF,TRBD1,NA,TRBJ2-1,TRBV9
TGTGCCAGCAGGTTGACAGGAGAGAACTATGGCTACACCTTC,CASRLTGENYGYTF,NA,NA,TRBJ1-2,TRBV5-5
TGTGCCAGCAGTTTACGCCCCATAGGGACAGGGGGCAAGCAGCCCCAGCATTTT,CASSLRPIGTGGKQPQHF,TRBD1,NA,TRBJ1-5,TRBV28
TGTGCCAGCAGTTTCCGGCAGATTAATTCACCCCTCCACTTT,CASSFRQINSPLHF,NA,NA,TRBJ1-6,TRBV27
TGTGCCACCCGTTTTGTGGCCGATAATTCACCCCTCCACTTT,CATRFVADNSPLHF,NA,NA,TRBJ1-6,TRBV10-3
TGTGCCAGCCGCTCGGGGGGACGCAATCAGCCCCAGCATTTT,CASRSGGRNQPQHF,NA,NA,TRBJ1-5,TRBV6-5
TGCGCCAGCAGTGAGTCTTTCCGGGGGACGCAGTATTTT,CASSESFRGTQYF,NA,NA,TRBJ2-3,TRBV10-1
TGCGCCAGCAGCCAAGATCGGGGGGGCTACGAGCAGTACTTC,CASSQDRGGYEQYF,TRBD2,NA,TRBJ2-7,TRBV4-1
TGTGCCAGCTCACTACTGGACAGGGCTCTTAAAGATACGCAGTATTTT,CASSLLDRALKDTQYF,TRBD1,NA,TRBJ2-3,TRBV18
TGTGCCAGCAGCTCCTTGACTAGCGGGAGTGTCGACGAGCAGTACTTC,CASSSLTSGSVDEQYF,TRBD2,NA,TRBJ2-7,TRBV11-3
TGTGCCTGGAGTAAGAGGCTCGGACGGACCGGGGAGCTGTTTTTT,CAWSKRLGRTGELFF,NA,NA,TRBJ2-2,TRBV30
TGTGCCAGCAGCTTAGCTCTCGCAGTGGGTGAGACCCAGTACTTC,CASSLALAVGETQYF,NA,NA,TRBJ2-5,TRBV7-9
TGTGCCAGCTCCCAACGGTTGGTTAGCACAGATACGCAGTATTTT,CASSQRLVSTDTQYF,NA,NA,TRBJ2-3,TRBV18
TGCGCCAGCAGCTTACCGAAGGGGAGCTCCTATAATTCACCCCTCCACTTT,CASSLPKGSSYNSPLHF,NA,NA,TRBJ1-6,TRBV4-1
TGCGCCAGCAGTGACCCTGGGACTGACGGTCGAGATACGCAGTATTTT,CASSDPGTDGRDTQYF,NA,NA,TRBJ2-3,TRBV10-1
TGTGCCAGCAGCCCTGTTACCGGGGGGGCAGATACGCAGTATTTT,CASSPVTGGADTQYF,TRBD2,NA,TRBJ2-3,TRBV9
TGCGCCAGCAGCTTGGGGGACAGCCGCACAGATACGCAGTATTTT,CASSLGDSRTDTQYF,TRBD1,NA,TRBJ2-3,TRBV5-1
TGTGCCATCAGTGACTACGGGGCACCCCTCCACTTT,CAISDYGAPLHF,NA,NA,TRBJ1-6,TRBV10-3
TGTGCCAGCGGTCCTGGGACAGGGGTTAAAAACATTCAGTACTTC,CASGPGTGVKNIQYF,TRBD1,NA,TRBJ2-4,TRBV2
TGTGCCTCCGTGCGGGGGCCTAGCACAGATACGCAGTATTTT,CASVRGPSTDTQYF,NA,NA,TRBJ2-3,TRBV10-3
TGTGCCAGCAGAGGGGCGGACTATGGCTACACCTTC,CASRGADYGYTF,NA,few,TRBJ1-2,TRBV11-2
TGTGCCAGCACCCGGACCGGGACAATAGAGACCCAGTACTTC,CASTRTGTIETQYF,NA,NA,TRBJ2-5,TRBV7-9
TGTGCCAGCAGCTCAGAACTAGCGGTCTACGAGCAGTACTTC,CASSSELAVYEQYF,TRBD2,NA,TRBJ2-7,TRBV7-9
TGTGCCAGCAGCTTAGCGCTGTGGGGCACGGAGACCCAGTACTTC,CASSLALWGTETQYF,NA,few,TRBJ2-5,TRBV7-2
TGTGCCAGCAGTTTATCGCCCGGTTACAGGGGGACTGAAGCTTTCTTT,CASSLSPGYRGTEAFF,TRBD1,NA,TRBJ1-1,TRBV27
TGTGCCAGCAGACTACGACAGGGGATTATGTACGAGCAGTACTTC,CASRLRQGIMYEQYF,TRBD1,NA,TRBJ2-7,TRBV28
TGTGCCAGCAGCTTACGGGCCTACGAGCAGTACTTC,CASSLRAYEQYF,NA,NA,TRBJ2-7,TRBV7-2
TGTGCCTGGAGTGTAACATCTGGAAACACCATATATTTT,CAWSVTSGNTIYF,NA,NA,TRBJ1-3,TRBV30
TGTGCCAGCAGCTCCAGACAGGGAGGGACTGAAGCTTTCTTT,CASSSRQGGTEAFF,TRBD1,NA,TRBJ1-1,TRBV7-2
TGTGCCATCAGTGTTCAACTCTCTGGAAACACCATATATTTT,CAISVQLSGNTIYF,NA,NA,TRBJ1-3,TRBV10-3
TGTGCCAGTAGTAAGCGGACAGGGGATAACACCGGGGAGCTGTTTTTT,CASSKRTGDNTGELFF,TRBD1,NA,TRBJ2-2,TRBV19
TGTGCCAGCAGCGAAGCCGGGACGGGAAGCTCCTACGAGCAGTACTTC,CASSEAGTGSSYEQYF,NA,NA,TRBJ2-7,TRBV5-6
TGCGCCAGCAGCCGTGGGACCGGGGAGCTGTTTTTT,CASSRGTGELFF,NA,NA,TRBJ2-2,TRBV10-2
TGTGCCATCAGTGGGGGCCGCAGTGGAGGACCGGAGACCCAGTACTTC,CAISGGRSGGPETQYF,NA,NA,TRBJ2-5,TRBV10-3
TGCAGCGTTGACAGGGGGTGGGGGAGCTCCTACAATGAGCAGTTCTTC,CSVDRGWGSSYNEQFF,TRBD1,NA,TRBJ2-1,TRBV29-1
TGTGCCAGCAGCGTAAGTACAGGCGGCTACGAGCAGTACTTC,CASSVSTGGYEQYF,NA,NA,TRBJ2-7,TRBV9
TGTGCCACCAGCAGAGATTGGGGGGGCTCCTACAATGAGCAGTTCTTC,CATSRDWGGSYNEQFF,TRBD2,NA,TRBJ2-1,TRBV15
TGCAGCGGGGCGGGGGCTAACACTGAAGCTTTCTTT,CSGAGANTEAFF,NA,NA,TRBJ1-1,TRBV29-1
TGTGCCATCAGTGAGGATCCTCTTCGGGACACCATATATTTT,CAISEDPLRDTIYF,NA,NA,TRBJ1-3,TRBV10-3
TGTGCCAGCAGCCCCGGGTCTCGGGAACAGACCCAGTACTTC,CASSPGSREQTQYF,NA,NA,TRBJ2-5,TRBV5-6
TGTGCCAGCAGCCGAGGTGCAGGGGGCGATCAGCCCCAGCATTTT,CASSRGAGGDQPQHF,TRBD1,NA,TRBJ1-5,TRBV6-5
TGTGCCAGCAGCGTTAGCGGGGGGGCGGGTGAGACCCAGTACTTC,CASSVSGGAGETQYF,TRBD2,NA,TRBJ2-5,TRBV7-3
TGTGCCATCAGTGAGTTGGGGACTGAAGCTTTCTTT,CAISELGTEAFF,NA,NA,TRBJ1-1,TRBV6-6
TGTGCCAGCTCACCACCGGGCGGGAGAGTCGAGCAGTACTTC,CASSPPGGRVEQYF,TRBD2,NA,TRBJ2-7,TRBV18
TGTGCCTGGAGTGTTTGGACAGGGCAACAAACAGATACGCAGTATTTT,CAWSVWTGQQTDTQYF,TRBD1,NA,TRBJ2-3,TRBV30
TGCGCCAGCAGCTTGGAGGCGGCTAGCACAGATACGCAGTATTTT,CASSLEAASTDTQYF,NA,NA,TRBJ2-3,TRBV5-1
TGTGCCAGCAGGGGGGACTGGGGTCAGCCCCAGCATTTT,CASRGDWGQPQHF,NA,NA,TRBJ1-5,TRBV6-1
TGTGCCAGTTTCCGAAACTATGGCTACACCTTC,CASFRNYGYTF,NA,NA,TRBJ1-2,TRBV19